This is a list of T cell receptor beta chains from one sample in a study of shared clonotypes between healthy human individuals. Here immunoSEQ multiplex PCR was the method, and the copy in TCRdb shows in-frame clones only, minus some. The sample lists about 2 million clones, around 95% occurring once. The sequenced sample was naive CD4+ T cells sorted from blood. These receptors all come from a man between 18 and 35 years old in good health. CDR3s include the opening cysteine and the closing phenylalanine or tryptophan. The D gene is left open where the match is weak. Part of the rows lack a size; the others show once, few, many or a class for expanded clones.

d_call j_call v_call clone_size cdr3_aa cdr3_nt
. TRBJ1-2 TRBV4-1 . CASSRTGIDYGYTF TGCGCCAGCAGCCGGACGGGTATTGACTATGGCTACACCTTC
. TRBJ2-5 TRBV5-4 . CASSFGGREETQYF TGTGCCAGCAGCTTCGGGGGGCGGGAAGAGACCCAGTACTTC
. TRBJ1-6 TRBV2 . CASKVGPDSPLHF TGTGCCAGCAAAGTAGGGCCGGATTCACCCCTCCACTTT
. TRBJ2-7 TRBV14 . CASSQARQASYEQYF TGTGCCAGCAGCCAAGCTAGACAGGCCTCCTACGAGCAGTACTTC
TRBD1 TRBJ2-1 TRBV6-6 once CASSYAGQGYNEQFF TGTGCCAGCAGTTACGCTGGACAGGGTTACAATGAGCAGTTCTTC
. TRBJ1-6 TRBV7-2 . CASSQTGPNYNSPLHF TGTGCCAGCAGCCAGACAGGACCCAACTATAATTCACCCCTCCACTTT
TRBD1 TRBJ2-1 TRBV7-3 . CASSPDRGEYNEQFF TGTGCCAGCAGCCCCGACAGGGGCGAATACAATGAGCAGTTCTTC
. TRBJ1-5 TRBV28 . CASSLPPISNQPQHF TGTGCCAGCAGTTTACCTCCGATTAGCAATCAGCCCCAGCATTTT
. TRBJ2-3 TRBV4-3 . CASSQDPLADTQYF TGCGCCAGCAGCCAAGATCCACTAGCAGATACGCAGTATTTT
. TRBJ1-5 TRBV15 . CATSRDRGPQHF TGTGCCACCAGCAGAGATCGTGGGCCCCAGCATTTT
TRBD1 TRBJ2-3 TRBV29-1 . CSVEAGTGGADTQYF TGCAGCGTTGAGGCTGGGACAGGGGGTGCAGATACGCAGTATTTT
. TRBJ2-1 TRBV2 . CASIQGLSYNEQFF TGTGCCAGCATACAGGGTCTCTCCTACAATGAGCAGTTCTTC
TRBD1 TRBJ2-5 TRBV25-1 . CASSEIGGQGQETQYF TGTGCCAGCAGTGAAATTGGAGGACAGGGCCAAGAGACCCAGTACTTC
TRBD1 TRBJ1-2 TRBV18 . CASSRTGEGLYGYTF TGTGCCAGCTCACGTACAGGGGAGGGACTCTATGGCTACACCTTC
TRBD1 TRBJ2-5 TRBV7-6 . CASSASNPGQARTQYF TGTGCCAGCAGCGCCTCTAATCCGGGACAGGCTAGGACCCAGTACTTC
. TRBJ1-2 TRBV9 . CASSVGEYYGYTF TGTGCCAGCAGCGTGGGGGAATACTATGGCTACACCTTC
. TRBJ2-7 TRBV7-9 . CASSLERTASYEQYF TGTGCCAGCAGCTTAGAGAGGACAGCCAGCTACGAGCAGTACTTC
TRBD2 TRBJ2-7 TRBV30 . CAWSAEIGTSGGKSQYF TGTGCCTGGAGTGCCGAGATCGGGACTAGCGGGGGGAAGAGTCAGTACTTC
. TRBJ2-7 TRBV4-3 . CASSQDEGIGSEQYF TGCGCCAGCAGCCAAGATGAGGGAATCGGGAGCGAGCAGTACTTC
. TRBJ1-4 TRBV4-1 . CASSRAVNEKLFF TGCGCCAGCAGCCGCGCAGTAAATGAAAAACTGTTTTTT
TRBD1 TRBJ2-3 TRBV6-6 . CASSYGQGGTDTQYF TGTGCCAGCAGTTATGGACAGGGGGGCACAGATACGCAGTATTTT
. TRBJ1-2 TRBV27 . CASSPRTGRGYTF TGTGCCAGCAGTCCCCGGACGGGGCGTGGCTACACCTTC
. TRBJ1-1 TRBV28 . CASSPAGGRYTEAFF TGTGCCAGCAGCCCCGCGGGGGGGAGATACACTGAAGCTTTCTTT
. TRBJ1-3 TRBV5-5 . CASRFTGLSGNTIYF TGTGCCAGCAGATTTACAGGCCTCTCTGGAAACACCATATATTTT